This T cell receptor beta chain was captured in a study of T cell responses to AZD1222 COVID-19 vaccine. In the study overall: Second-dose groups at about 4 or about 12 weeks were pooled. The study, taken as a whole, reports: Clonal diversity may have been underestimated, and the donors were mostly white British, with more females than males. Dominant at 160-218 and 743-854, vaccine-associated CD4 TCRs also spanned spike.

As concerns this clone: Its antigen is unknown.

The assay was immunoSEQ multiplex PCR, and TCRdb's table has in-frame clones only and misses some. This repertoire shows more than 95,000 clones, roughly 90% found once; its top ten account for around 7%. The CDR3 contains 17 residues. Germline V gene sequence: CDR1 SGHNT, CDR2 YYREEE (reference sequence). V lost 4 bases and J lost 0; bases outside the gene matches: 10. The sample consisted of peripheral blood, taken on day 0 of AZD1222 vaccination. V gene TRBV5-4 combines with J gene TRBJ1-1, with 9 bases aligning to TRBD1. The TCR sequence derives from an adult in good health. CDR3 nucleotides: TGTGCCAGCAGCGAACCGGGACAGGGCCAATTGAACACTGAAGCTTTCTTT. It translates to CASSEPGQGQLNTEAFF.